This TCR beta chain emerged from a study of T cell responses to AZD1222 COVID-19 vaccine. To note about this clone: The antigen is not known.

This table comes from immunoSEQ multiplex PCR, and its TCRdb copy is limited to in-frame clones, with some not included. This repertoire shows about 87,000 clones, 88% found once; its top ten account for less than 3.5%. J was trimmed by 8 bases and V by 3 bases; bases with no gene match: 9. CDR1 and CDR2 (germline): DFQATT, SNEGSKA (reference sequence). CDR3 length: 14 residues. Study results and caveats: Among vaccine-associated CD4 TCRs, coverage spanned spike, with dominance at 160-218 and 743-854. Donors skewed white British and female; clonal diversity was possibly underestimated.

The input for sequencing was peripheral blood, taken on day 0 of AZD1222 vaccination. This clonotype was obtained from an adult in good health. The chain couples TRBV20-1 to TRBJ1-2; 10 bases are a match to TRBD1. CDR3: CSASTGQGSGGYTF. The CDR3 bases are TGCAGTGCTAGTACGGGACAGGGGTCCGGCGGCTACACCTTC.